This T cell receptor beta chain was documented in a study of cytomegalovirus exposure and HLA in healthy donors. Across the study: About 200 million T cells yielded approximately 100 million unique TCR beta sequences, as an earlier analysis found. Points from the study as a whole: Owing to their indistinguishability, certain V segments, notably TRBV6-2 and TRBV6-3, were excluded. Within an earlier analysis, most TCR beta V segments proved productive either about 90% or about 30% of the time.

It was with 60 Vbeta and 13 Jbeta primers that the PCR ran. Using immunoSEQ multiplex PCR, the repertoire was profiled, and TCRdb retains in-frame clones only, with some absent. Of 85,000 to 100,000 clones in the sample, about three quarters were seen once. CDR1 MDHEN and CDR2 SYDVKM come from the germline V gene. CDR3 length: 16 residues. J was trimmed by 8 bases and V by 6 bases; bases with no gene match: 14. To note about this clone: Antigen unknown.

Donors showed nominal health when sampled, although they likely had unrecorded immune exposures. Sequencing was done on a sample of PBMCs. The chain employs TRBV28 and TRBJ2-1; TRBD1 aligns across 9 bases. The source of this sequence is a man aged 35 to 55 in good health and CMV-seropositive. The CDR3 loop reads CASSSAGTGIFDEQFF. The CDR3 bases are TGTGCCAGCAGCAGCGCCGGGACAGGGATTTTCGATGAGCAGTTCTTC.